This T cell receptor (beta chain) stems from a study of shared clonotypes between healthy human individuals. Study-wide points: The authors expected sequencing depth to affect clonotype sharing among donors.

CD4+ cells underwent separation, giving CD45RA+ naive and CD45RA-negative memory subsets. Samples underwent the assay at deep level. The table came from immunoSEQ multiplex PCR; TCRdb's copy has only in-frame clones and leaves some out. The table records about 2,500,000 clones, more than 90% of them present only once. Note on this clone: What it binds is unknown.

The sequenced sample consisted of naive CD4+ T cells sorted from blood. Subset reported: CD45RA+ positively selected. This clonotype was obtained from a man younger than 35 in good health.

CDR3 protein: CASSGEGTDTQYF. The CDR3 nucleotides read TGTGCCAGCTCAGGGGAGGGCACAGATACGCAGTATTTT. This rearrangement joins TRBV18 to TRBJ2-3; D may be TRBD2 (6 bases). Germline values: CDR1 KGHSH, CDR2 LQKENI. The CDR3 totals 13 residues. V lost 5 bases and J 1 base, leaving 7 bases between the germline ends.